This entry concerns a single TCR beta chain. Its antigen is not identified. A second 7 to 11 cycle PCR used barcoded and J-beta primers. One entry per CDR3 protein results from TCRdb running MiXCR on the 5' RACE reads. The table lists 660,000 or so distinct CDR3 sequences, 45% to 65% of them singletons, with 30% to 40% in the top ten. Trimming stripped 2 bases from V and 4 bases from J, with 21 bases between. Germline V CDR1 and CDR2: SGHRS, YFSETQ. The CDR3 is 17 amino acids. Donors were systemically healthy Caucasian individuals from Russia aged 6 to 90 years. Each sample used at least 6.5 million PBMCs. The data derive from a study of blood T cells in healthy people across ages. Study results and caveats: Fewer expanded clones and more diversity marked long-lived versus aged donors.

The sample was blood. This clonotype was sampled from a man in his 60s in good health. The V and J genes are TRBV5-1 and TRBJ1-2; TRBD1 might be the D (5 bases). The CDR3 spells CASSLSRGDGRLYGYTF. In DNA form, the CDR3 reads TGCGCCAGCAGCTTAAGTCGTGGGGACGGACGCCTCTATGGCTACACCTTC.